The clone carrying this T cell receptor beta chain was counted between two and nine times. Its antigen is still unknown. The data originate from a study of identical twins. Study-level findings and limits: Analyses based on zero insertions could be partly confounded by invariant MAIT and iNKT cells. Beta out-of-frame sequences showed weaker excess sharing between twins.

Everyone who donated was a healthy Caucasian. TCRdb independently ran MiXCR on the 5' RACE reads; one entry per CDR3 protein. This sample has hundreds of thousands of distinct CDR3 sequences, with approximately 6.1% found just once. This CDR3 has 14 residues. V lost 0 bases and J 3 bases, leaving 8 bases between the germline ends. CDR1 is LGHNA, CDR2 YNFKEQ, per germline. Sample: naive T cells sorted from blood. The clonotype comes from a man between 18 and 29 years old in good health. V is TRBV4-2 and J is TRBJ2-5; D gene uncertain. The CDR3 region is CASSQDVAEETQYF. CDR3 nucleotide sequence: TGTGCCAGCAGCCAAGATGTGGCCGAAGAGACCCAGTACTTC.